The entry that follows covers one T cell receptor beta chain sequence. The antigen is unknown. This sample was taken from a study of post-analysis software for immune sequencing data. Regarding the study as a whole: TRBV5-6, TRBV5-1 and TRBV20-1 belonged to a set of a handful of TRBV segments that were more frequent in patients than controls. Co-batched samples clustered tightly together by F measure. Patients with multiple sclerosis recorded significantly lower normalized Chao1 diversity than controls, the study found.

CDR1 is SGHAT and CDR2 is FQNNGV in the germline V gene. V gave up 0 bases and J gave up 0 bases, with 12 bases separating them. This CDR3 has 18 amino acids. The TCR beta cDNA libraries contained unique molecular identifiers. TCRdb ran MiXCR on the PCR reads and lists one entry per CDR3 protein. The table shows roughly 800,000 distinct CDR3 sequences, with 25% to 30% occurring only once. The sample taken for sequencing was blood. The receptor was isolated from a girl between 5 and 17 years old with multiple sclerosis. This chain joins TRBV11-2 and TRBJ2-6; D is ambiguous. This chain's CDR3 is CASSLDQVTDSGANVLTF. In DNA form, the CDR3 reads TGTGCCAGCAGCTTAGATCAGGTCACAGACTCTGGGGCCAACGTCCTGACTTTC.